This T cell receptor beta chain was sequenced in a study of beta chain features in type 1 diabetes. The study, taken as a whole, reports: cDNA sequencing could over-represent cells with high TCR expression. The naive, central memory and Treg TCRB repertoires showed an apparent similarity that was greater among patients than among healthy donors.

The whole isolated RNA underwent reverse transcription, so sequencing captured expressed TCRB transcripts. Measured with immunoSEQ multiplex PCR; TCRdb has only the in-frame clones, and not every one. The sample lists approximately 40,000 clones; roughly 50% were seen once. Populations isolated by sorting all had purity greater than 95%. This clone was seen more than once but under ten times. Its antigen is unknown. The CDR3 spans 15 residues. The V and J ends lost 8 bases and 3 bases respectively, with 17 bases between them. Germline CDR1 is SGHTA and CDR2 is FQGNSA. The sample was stem cell memory CD4+ T cells from blood. This clonotype was obtained from a woman aged 25 to 45 in good health. V and J are TRBV7-2 and TRBJ2-1; D might be TRBD2 (6 bases). CDR3: CASRGGQGGYNEQFF. The CDR3 bases are TGTGCCAGCCGGGGTGGGCAGGGAGGCTACAATGAGCAGTTCTTC.